This T cell receptor beta chain was observed in a study of T cells in Graves' hyperthyroidism and ophthalmopathy. Lactation, pregnancy, other autoimmune disease or uncontrolled infection led to exclusion of patients. Authors of the study amplified TCR beta CDR3 regions from RNA transcripts. The HTBI primer set served for first-round RT-PCR of the TCR CDR3. TCRdb analysed the multiplex PCR reads with MiXCR anew, one entry per CDR3 protein. The data contain roughly 740,000 distinct CDR3 sequences, 15% to 20% of them seen just once; the ten biggest clones take up roughly 8%. As concerns this clonotype: The antigen remains undetermined.

Broader study findings: Using 13 V-J features, a model discriminated ophthalmopathy from stable hyperthyroidism.

Germline assignment: CDR1 MDHEN and CDR2 SYDVKM. The V gene end was trimmed by 6 bases and the J gene end by 4 bases; junction bases not matched to a gene: 8. There are 14 residues in the CDR3. The TCR was taken from a young man with Graves' hyperthyroidism. The chain carries TRBV28 and TRBJ1-2; 7 bases align to TRBD1. The specimen sequenced was blood. DNA for the CDR3: TGTGCCAGCAGGGGCCGGACAGGCACCTATGGCTACACCTTC. This encodes CASRGRTGTYGYTF.